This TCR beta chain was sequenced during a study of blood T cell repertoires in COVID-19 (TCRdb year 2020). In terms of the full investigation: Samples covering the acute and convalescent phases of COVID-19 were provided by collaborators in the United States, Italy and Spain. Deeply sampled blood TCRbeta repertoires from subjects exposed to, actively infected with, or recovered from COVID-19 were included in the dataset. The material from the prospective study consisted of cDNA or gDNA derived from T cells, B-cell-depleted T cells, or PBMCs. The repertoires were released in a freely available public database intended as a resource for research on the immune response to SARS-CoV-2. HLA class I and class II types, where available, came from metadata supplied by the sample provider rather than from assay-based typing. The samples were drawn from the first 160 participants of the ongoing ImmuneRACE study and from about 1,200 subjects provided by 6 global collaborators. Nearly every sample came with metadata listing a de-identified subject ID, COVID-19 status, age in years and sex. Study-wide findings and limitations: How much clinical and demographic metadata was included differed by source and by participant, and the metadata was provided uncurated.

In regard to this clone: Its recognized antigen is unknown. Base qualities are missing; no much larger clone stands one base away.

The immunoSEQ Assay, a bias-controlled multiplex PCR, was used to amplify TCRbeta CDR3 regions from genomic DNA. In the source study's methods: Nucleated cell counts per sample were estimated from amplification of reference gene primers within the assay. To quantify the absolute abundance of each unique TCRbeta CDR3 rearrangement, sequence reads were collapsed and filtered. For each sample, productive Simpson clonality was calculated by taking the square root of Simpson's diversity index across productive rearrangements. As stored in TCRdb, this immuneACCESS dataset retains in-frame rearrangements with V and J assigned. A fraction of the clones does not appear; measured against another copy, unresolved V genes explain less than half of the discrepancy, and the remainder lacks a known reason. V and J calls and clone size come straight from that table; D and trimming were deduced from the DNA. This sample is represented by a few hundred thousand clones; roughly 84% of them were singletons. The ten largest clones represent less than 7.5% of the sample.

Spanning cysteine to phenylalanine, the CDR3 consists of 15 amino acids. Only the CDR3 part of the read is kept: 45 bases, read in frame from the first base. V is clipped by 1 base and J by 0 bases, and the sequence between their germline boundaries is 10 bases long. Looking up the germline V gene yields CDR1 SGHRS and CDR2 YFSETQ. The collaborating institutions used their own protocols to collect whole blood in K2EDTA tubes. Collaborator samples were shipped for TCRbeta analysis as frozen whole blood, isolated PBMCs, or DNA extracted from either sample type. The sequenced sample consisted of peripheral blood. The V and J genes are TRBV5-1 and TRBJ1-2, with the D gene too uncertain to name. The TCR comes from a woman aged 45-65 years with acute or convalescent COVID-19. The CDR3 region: CASSLLSAANYGYTF. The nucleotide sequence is TGCGCCAGCAGCTTGCTCAGTGCCGCTAACTATGGCTACACCTTC.